This T cell receptor beta chain was obtained from a study of blood T cells in healthy people across ages. V was pared by 7 bases and J by 4 bases, with 13 bases between. The CDR3 loop spans 12 amino acids. Germline CDR1 SQVTM, CDR2 ANQGSEA. Next came a second PCR, run for about 6 to 12 cycles, which used a sample-barcoded 5' primer along with a J-beta primer mix. TCRdb reanalysed the 5' RACE reads using MiXCR and keeps one entry per CDR3 protein. The sample includes some 290,000 distinct CDR3 sequences, 27% seen only once; the top ten take about 30%. The clonotype originates from a woman between 65 and 79 years old in good health. Sequencing used blood. V gene TRBV29-1 combines with J gene TRBJ1-1, with D perhaps TRBD1 (5 bases). CDR3 bases: TGCAGCGCTTCGCAGGGTTTCACTGAAGCTTTCTTT. Translation gives CSASQGFTEAFF. Together with reference TRBV29-1 and TRBJ1-1, the CDR3 gives the full variable domain: SAVISQKPSRDICQRGTSLTIQCQVDSQVTMMFWYRQQPGQSLTLIATANQGSEATYESGFVIDKFPISRPNLTFSTLTVSNMSPEDSSIYLCSASQGFTEAFFGQGTRLTVV.